One sample yielded the 8 T cell receptor beta chains listed below, sequenced in a study of T-cell memory formation after mild COVID-19 (dated by TCRdb to the early 2020s). The library was generated by 5' RACE. Reads for this sample came from an Illumina NovaSeq 6000. The public reads were run again by TCRdb, first through fastp at Q25 and then through MiXCR, and only productive beta chains were kept. Rows are combined by CDR3 protein, so each entry shows the most common genes and DNA. Present in this sample are about 470,000 distinct CDR3 sequences, 18% of which were seen just once. Together, the top ten hold around 12% of the sample. Sequencing used PBMCs or a T cell subset sorted from them (not recorded which). These receptors came from an adult woman who had mild COVID-19 (a few samples of this study predate the infection). The sample titles of this study are shuffled in the database, so cell type and time point are left out; the donor was told from shared clones.

V is TRBV5-1 and J is TRBJ1-5; TRBD1 might be the D (5 bases). V was cut by 0 bases and J by 11 bases, with 9 bases left in between. Germline values: CDR1 SGHRS, CDR2 YFSETQ. CDR3 length: 12 residues. The CDR3 region is CASSLDRGTQHF. The CDR3 bases are TGCGCCAGCAGCTTGGATCGGGGGACCCAGCATTTT. The variable domain in full, with the rest retrieved from reference TRBV5-1 and TRBJ1-5, is KAGVTQTPRYLIKTRGQQVTLSCSPISGHRSVSWYQQTPGQGLQFLFEYFSETQRNKGNFPGRFSGRQFSNSRSEMNVSTLELGDSALYLCASSLDRGTQHFGDGTRLSIL.

The chain is built from TRBV6-5 and TRBJ2-5; TRBD2 aligns across 9 bases. CDR1 and CDR2 from the germline V gene are MNHEY and SVGAGI. The ends lost 2 bases at V and 4 bases at J; junction bases unmatched: 5. This CDR3 has 15 amino acids. CDR3 bases: TGTGCCAGCAGTTACGGGACTAGCTTCCCAGAGACCCAGTACTTC. It specifies CASSYGTSFPETQYF.

The table lists this clonotype with many counts. As DNA, the CDR3 is TGCGCCAGCAGCCAATGGGGACGGCGGGGGGGCGCAGATACGCAGTATTTT. It codes for CASSQWGRRGGADTQYF. The chain joins TRBV4-1 to TRBJ2-3, with 9 bases that match TRBD2. CDR3 size: 17 residues. Trimming at V came to 2 bases and at J to 4 bases, leaving 10 bases not matched to a gene. Germline CDR1 is MGHRA and CDR2 is YSYEKL.

The chain has TRBV20-1 and TRBJ1-1, with a weak D call TRBD1 (5 bases). This CDR3 has 15 residues. From germline, CDR1 is DFQATT and CDR2 SNEGSKA (reference sequence). V was shortened by 7 bases and J by 0 bases, with 18 bases between the two germline ends. In nucleotides, the CDR3 is TGCAGTGGGGGCTCGGCAACCGGGGTGAACACTGAAGCTTTCTTT. It translates to CSGGSATGVNTEAFF.

The table lists this clonotype with many counts. This rearrangement joins TRBV7-9 to TRBJ2-7; a possible D gene is TRBD2 (6 bases). Trimming took 4 bases from V and 0 from J, leaving 25 bases between them. CDR3 length equals 19 residues. Per germline, CDR1 SEHNR and CDR2 FQNEAQ (reference sequence). The CDR3 loop is CASSSTDPERRGGSYEQYF. CDR3 nucleotide sequence: TGTGCCAGCAGCTCGACAGACCCCGAGCGGCGGGGCGGCTCCTACGAGCAGTACTTC.

The chain joins TRBV7-9 to TRBJ1-6; possible D gene TRBD1, 5 bases. The CDR3 length is 15 residues. V gave up 5 bases and J gave up 6 bases, with 14 bases separating them. CDR1 and CDR2 (germline): SEHNR, FQNEAQ (reference sequence). The CDR3 here is CASSARDGFNSPLHF. The CDR3 DNA reads TGTGCCAGCAGCGCAAGGGACGGCTTTAATTCACCCCTCCACTTT.

The rearrangement joins TRBV7-2 to TRBJ2-1; TRBD1 matches 7 bases. The V and J ends lost 1 base and 3 bases, in that order; junction bases with no gene match: 9. The CDR3 is 17 amino acids. Germline CDR1 SGHTA, CDR2 FQGNSA. The CDR3 is CASSLGGPGTVYNEQFF. The CDR3, as DNA: TGTGCCAGCAGCTTAGGTGGGCCGGGGACAGTCTACAATGAGCAGTTCTTC.

This chain joins TRBV12-3 or TRBV12-4 and TRBJ2-1, with 9 bases lining up with TRBD2. The CDR3 spans 14 residues. The V segment lost 7 bases and the J segment 7 bases; nucleotides outside the gene matches: 8. The CDR3 is CASTWGTSWNEQFF. The DNA for the CDR3 is TGTGCCAGCACCTGGGGGACTAGCTGGAATGAGCAGTTCTTC.